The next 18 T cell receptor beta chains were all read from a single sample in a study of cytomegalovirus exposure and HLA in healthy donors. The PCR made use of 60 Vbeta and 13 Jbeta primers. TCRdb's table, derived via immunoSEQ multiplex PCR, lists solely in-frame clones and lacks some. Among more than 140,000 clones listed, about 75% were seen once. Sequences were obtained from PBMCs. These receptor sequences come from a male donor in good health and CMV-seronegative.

The CDR3 DNA follows: TGTGCCAGCTCACCACTCTCTATCGGACAGGGGACCTATGGCTACACCTTC. Protein product: CASSPLSIGQGTYGYTF. This sequence joins TRBV18 and TRBJ1-2; 9 nucleotides line up with TRBD1. This CDR3 has 17 residues. CDR1 and CDR2 from the germline V gene are KGHSH and LQKENI. The trim removed 1 base at V and 4 bases at J, leaving 10 bases unmatched.

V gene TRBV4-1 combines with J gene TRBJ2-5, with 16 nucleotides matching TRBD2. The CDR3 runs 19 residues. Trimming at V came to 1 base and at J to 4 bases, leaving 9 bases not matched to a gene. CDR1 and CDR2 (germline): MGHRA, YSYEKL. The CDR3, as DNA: TGCGCCAGCAGCCAAGGGCGGGGGACTAGCGGGGGGGCAGTAGAGACCCAGTACTTC. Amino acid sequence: CASSQGRGTSGGAVETQYF.

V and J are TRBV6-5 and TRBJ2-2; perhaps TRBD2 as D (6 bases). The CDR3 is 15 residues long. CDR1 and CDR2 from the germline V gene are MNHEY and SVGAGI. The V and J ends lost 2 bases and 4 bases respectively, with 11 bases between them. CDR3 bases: TGTGCCAGCAGTTACGGCGGAGCGGGCACCGGGGAGCTGTTTTTT. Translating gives CASSYGGAGTGELFF.

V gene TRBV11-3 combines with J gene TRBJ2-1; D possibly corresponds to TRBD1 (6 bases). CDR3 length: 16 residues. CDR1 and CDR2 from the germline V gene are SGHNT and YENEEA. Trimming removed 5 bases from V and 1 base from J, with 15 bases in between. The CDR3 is CASSTRPDRSYNEQFF. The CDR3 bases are TGTGCCAGCAGCACCCGGCCCGACAGGTCCTACAATGAGCAGTTCTTC. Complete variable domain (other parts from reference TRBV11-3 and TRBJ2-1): EAGVVQSPRYKIIEKKQPVAFWCNPISGHNTLYWYLQNLGQGPELLIRYENEEAVDDSQLPKDRFSAERLKGVDSTLKIQPAELGDSAVYLCASSTRPDRSYNEQFFGPGTRLTVL.

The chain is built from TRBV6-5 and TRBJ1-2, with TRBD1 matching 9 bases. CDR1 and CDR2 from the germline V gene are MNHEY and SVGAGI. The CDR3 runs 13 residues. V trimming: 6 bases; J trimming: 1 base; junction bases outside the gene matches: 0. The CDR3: CASRGQGNYGYTF. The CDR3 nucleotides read TGTGCCAGCAGGGGACAGGGTAACTATGGCTACACCTTC.

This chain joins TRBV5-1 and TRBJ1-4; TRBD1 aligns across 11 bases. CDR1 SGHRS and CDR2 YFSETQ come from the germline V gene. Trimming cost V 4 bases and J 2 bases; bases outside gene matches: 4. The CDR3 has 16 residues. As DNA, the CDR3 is TGCGCCAGCAGCCCGGACAGGGGGCGGACTAATGAAAAACTGTTTTTT. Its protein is CASSPDRGRTNEKLFF.

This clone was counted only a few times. This chain's CDR3 is CAWSLGRTRGSVLTF. The CDR3 coding sequence is TGTGCCTGGAGTCTGGGGAGGACCCGAGGGAGCGTCCTGACTTTC. The chain recombines TRBV30 with TRBJ2-6; D might be TRBD2 (6 bases). The CDR3 consists of 15 residues. V lost 2 bases and J 12 bases, leaving 20 bases between the germline ends. The germline CDR1 and CDR2 sequences are GTSNPN and SVGIG (reference sequence).

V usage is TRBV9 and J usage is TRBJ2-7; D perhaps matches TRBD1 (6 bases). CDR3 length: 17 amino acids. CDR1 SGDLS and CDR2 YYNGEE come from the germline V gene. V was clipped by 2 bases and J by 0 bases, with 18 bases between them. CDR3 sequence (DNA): TGTGCCAGCAGCGTCAGGGGTCCCGGGCGTAGCTCCTACGAGCAGTACTTC. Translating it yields CASSVRGPGRSSYEQYF. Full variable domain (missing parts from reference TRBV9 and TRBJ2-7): DSGVTQTPKHLITATGQRVTLRCSPRSGDLSVYWYQQSLDQGLQFLIQYYNGEERAKGNILERFSAQQFPDLHSELNLSSLELGDSALYFCASSVRGPGRSSYEQYFGPGTRLTVT.

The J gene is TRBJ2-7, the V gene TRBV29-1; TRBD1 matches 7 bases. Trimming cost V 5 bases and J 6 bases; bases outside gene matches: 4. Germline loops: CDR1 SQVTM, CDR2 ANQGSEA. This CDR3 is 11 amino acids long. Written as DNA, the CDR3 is TGCAGCGTTCACAGGGGAAGCGAGCAGTACTTC. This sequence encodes CSVHRGSEQYF.

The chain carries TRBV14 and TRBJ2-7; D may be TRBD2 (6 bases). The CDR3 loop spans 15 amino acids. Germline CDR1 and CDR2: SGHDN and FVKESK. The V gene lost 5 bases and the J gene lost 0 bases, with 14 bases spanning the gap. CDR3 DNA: TGTGCCAGCAGCGTGGCTAGCGCATTCTCCTACGAGCAGTACTTC. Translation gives CASSVASAFSYEQYF.

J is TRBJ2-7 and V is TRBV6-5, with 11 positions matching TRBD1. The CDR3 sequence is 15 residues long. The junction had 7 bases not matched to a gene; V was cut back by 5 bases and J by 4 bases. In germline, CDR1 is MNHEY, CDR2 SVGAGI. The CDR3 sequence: CASSPYGQGAYEQYF. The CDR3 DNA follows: TGTGCCAGCAGTCCCTATGGACAGGGGGCTTACGAGCAGTACTTC.

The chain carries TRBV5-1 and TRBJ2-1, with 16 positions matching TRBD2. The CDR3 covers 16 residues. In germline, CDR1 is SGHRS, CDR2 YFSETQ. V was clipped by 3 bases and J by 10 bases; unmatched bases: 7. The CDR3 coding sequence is TGCGCCAGCAGCTCCGGGACTAGCGGGGGGGCGTCGGAGCAGTTCTTC. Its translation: CASSSGTSGGASEQFF.

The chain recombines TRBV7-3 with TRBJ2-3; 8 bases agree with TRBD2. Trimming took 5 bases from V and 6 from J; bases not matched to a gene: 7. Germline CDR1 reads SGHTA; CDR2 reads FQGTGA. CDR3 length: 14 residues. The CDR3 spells CASSPGTRGDTQYF. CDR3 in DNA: TGTGCCAGCAGCCCCGGGACTAGGGGGGATACGCAGTATTTT.

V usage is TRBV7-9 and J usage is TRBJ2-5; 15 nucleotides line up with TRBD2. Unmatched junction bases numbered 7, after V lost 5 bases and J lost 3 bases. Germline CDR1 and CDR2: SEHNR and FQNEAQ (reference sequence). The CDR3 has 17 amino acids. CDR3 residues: CASSRGTSGGMKETQYF. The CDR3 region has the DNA TGTGCCAGCAGCCGCGGGACTAGCGGGGGGATGAAAGAGACCCAGTACTTC.

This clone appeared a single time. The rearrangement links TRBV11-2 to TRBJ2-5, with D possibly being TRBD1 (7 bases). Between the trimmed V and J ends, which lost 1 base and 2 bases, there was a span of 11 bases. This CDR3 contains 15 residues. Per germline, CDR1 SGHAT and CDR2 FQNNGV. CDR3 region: CASSLGRGRQETQYF. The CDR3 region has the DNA TGTGCCAGCAGCTTAGGGAGGGGGCGGCAAGAGACCCAGTACTTC.

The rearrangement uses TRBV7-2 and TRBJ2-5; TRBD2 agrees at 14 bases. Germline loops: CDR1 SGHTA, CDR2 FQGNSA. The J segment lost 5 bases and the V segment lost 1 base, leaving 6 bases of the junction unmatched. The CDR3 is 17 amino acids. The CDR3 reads CASSLVGTSGGRETQYF. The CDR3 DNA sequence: TGTGCCAGCAGCTTAGTGGGGACTAGCGGGGGCCGGGAGACCCAGTACTTC.

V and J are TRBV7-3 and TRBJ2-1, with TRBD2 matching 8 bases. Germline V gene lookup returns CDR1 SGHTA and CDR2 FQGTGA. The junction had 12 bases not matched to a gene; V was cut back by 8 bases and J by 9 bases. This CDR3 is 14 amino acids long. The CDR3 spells CASSLGRGGVEQFF. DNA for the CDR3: TGTGCCAGCTCCTTAGGCCGGGGGGGCGTTGAGCAGTTCTTC.

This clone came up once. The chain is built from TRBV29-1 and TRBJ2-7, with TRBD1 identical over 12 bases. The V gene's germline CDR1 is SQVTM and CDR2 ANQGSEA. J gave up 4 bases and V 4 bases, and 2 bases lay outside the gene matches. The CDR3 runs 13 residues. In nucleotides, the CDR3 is TGCAGCGTTGGGGGACAGGGGGCGTACGAGCAGTACTTC. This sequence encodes CSVGGQGAYEQYF.